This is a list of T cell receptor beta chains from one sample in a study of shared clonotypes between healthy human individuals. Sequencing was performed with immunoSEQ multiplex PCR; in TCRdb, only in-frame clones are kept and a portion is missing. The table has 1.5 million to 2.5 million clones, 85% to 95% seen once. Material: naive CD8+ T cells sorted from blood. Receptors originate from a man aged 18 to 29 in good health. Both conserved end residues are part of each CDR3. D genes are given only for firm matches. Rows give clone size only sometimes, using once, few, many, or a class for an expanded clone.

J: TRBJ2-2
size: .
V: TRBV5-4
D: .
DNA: TGTGCCAGCAGCTTGGGGGACAACACCGGGGAGCTGTTTTTT
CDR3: CASSLGDNTGELFF

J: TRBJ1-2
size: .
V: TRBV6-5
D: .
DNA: TGTGCCAGCAGTTACTCGAACGCGGGGTCCTCGGGCTACACCTTC
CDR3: CASSYSNAGSSGYTF

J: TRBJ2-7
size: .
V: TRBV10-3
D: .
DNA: TGTGCCATCAGTGAGACTCTAGGGGATCCACACGAGCAGTACTTC
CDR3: CAISETLGDPHEQYF

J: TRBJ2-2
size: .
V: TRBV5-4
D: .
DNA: TGTGCCAGCAGCCTGGAGCGGGGGGAGCTGTTTTTT
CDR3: CASSLERGELFF

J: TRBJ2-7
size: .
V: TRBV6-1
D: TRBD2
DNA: TGTGCCAGCAGTGACTTAGGTAGCGGGGGCTACGAGCAGTACTTC
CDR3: CASSDLGSGGYEQYF

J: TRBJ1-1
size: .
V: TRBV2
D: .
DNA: TGTGCCAGCAGTGCGAGTCAGGGGTCGGTCCGGACTGAAGCTTTCTTT
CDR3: CASSASQGSVRTEAFF

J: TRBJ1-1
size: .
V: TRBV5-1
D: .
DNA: TGCGCCAGCAGCTTGGAGGTTAACACTGAAGCTTTCTTT
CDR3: CASSLEVNTEAFF

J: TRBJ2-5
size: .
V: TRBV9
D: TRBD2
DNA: TGTGCCAGCAGCGTAGACGGGAGGGCCGGAGAGACCCAGTACTTC
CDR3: CASSVDGRAGETQYF

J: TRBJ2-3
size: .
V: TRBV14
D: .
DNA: TGTGCCAGCAGCCAAGAAGAGGTAGGGGCCACAGATACGCAGTATTTT
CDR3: CASSQEEVGATDTQYF

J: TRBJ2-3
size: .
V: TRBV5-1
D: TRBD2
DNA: TGCGCCAGCAGCCCGGATCCCGAGACTAGCTGGGGCTGGGATACGCAGTATTTT
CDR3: CASSPDPETSWGWDTQYF

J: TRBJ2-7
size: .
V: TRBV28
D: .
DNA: TGTGCCAGCAGTTTATTTGGGGGCAACTACGAGCAGTACTTC
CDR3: CASSLFGGNYEQYF

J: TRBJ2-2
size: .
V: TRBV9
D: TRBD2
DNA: TGTGCCAGCAGCCCCCTGGGCAGCGGGGGCGGGAACACCGGGGAGCTGTTTTTT
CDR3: CASSPLGSGGGNTGELFF

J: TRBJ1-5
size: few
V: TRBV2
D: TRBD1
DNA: TGTGCCAGCGATTGGACAGGGAGCAATCAGCCCCAGCATTTT
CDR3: CASDWTGSNQPQHF

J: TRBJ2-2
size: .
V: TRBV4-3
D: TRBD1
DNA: TGCGCCAGCAGCCAAGAGGGGACAGGACTCACCGGGGAGCTGTTTTTT
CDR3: CASSQEGTGLTGELFF

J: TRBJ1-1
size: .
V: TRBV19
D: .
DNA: TGTGCCAGTAGTACCGCAGGGTACACTGAAGCTTTCTTT
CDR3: CASSTAGYTEAFF

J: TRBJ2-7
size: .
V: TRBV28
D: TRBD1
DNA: TGTGCCAGCAGTTTACTGGGGGACAGGGTCGGGGAGCAGTACTTC
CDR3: CASSLLGDRVGEQYF

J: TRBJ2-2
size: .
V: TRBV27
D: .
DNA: TGTGCCAGCAGTTTAGGACAGATCACCGGGGAGCTGTTTTTT
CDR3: CASSLGQITGELFF

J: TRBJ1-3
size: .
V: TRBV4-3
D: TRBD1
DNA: TGCGCCAGCAGCCATGGGACAGACCTTACAGGAAACACCATATATTTT
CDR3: CASSHGTDLTGNTIYF

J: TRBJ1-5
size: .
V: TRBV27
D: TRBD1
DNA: TGTGCCAGCAGTCGGTATCTCTCCGGGACAGGCGTCAATCAGCCCCAGCATTTT
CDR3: CASSRYLSGTGVNQPQHF

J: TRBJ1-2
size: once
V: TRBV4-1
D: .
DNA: TGCGCCAGCAGCCAGGTGAACGCTAGGTATGGCTACACCTTC
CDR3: CASSQVNARYGYTF

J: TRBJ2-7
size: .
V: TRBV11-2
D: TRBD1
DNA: TGTGCCAGCAGGCCAACAGGGGGTTACTCCTACGAGCAGTACTTC
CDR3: CASRPTGGYSYEQYF

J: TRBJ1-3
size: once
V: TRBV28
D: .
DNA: TGTGCCAGCATCGGGGACCATTACTCTGGAAACACCATATATTTT
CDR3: CASIGDHYSGNTIYF

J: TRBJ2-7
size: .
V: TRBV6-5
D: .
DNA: TGTGCCAGCAGTTACTCAGTCTCGTACGAGCAGTACTTC
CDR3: CASSYSVSYEQYF

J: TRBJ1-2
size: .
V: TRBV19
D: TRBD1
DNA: TGTGCCAGTATGGTGGGACAGGGGTCGGCGAACTATGGCTACACCTTC
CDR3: CASMVGQGSANYGYTF

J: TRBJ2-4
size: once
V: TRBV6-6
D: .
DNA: TGTGCCAGCAGTAGCGGGCCACCAGACATTCAGTACTTC
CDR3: CASSSGPPDIQYF

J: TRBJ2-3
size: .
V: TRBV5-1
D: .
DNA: TGCGCCAGCAGCTTGGTACTAGCTCGAACAGATACGCAGTATTTT
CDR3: CASSLVLARTDTQYF

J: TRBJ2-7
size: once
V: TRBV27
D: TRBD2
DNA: TGTGCCAGCAGTTCCGGGACTAGCGGGAGGAACGAGCAGTACTTC
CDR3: CASSSGTSGRNEQYF

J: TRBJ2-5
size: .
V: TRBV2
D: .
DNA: TGTGCCAGCAGTGTCGGGACAACGGACCAAGAGACCCAGTACTTC
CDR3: CASSVGTTDQETQYF

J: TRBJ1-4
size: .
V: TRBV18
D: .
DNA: TGTGCCAGCTCACGACTGGGTGAAGCACTGGATGAAAAACTGTTTTTT
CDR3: CASSRLGEALDEKLFF

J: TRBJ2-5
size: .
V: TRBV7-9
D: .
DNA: TGTGCCAGCAGCCCCCGAGGTGGGACTTATGAGAAGGAGACCCAGTACTTC
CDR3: CASSPRGGTYEKETQYF

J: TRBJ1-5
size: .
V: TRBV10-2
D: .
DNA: TGCGCCAGCAGTGAAAGGCACAGGGTCAATCAGCCCCAGCATTTT
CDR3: CASSERHRVNQPQHF

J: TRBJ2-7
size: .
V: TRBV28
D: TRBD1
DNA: TGTGCCAGCAGTTTGACAGGGCTCTACGAGCAGTACTTC
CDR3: CASSLTGLYEQYF

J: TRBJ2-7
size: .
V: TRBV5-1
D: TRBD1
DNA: TGCGCCAGCAGCTCCCTTGCCCCCCCGACAGGGGGTGACTACGAGCAGTACTTC
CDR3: CASSSLAPPTGGDYEQYF

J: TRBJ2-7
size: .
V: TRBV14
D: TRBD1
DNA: TGTGCCAGCAGCTCCGGGACAGGAGCCTACGAGCAGTACTTC
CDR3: CASSSGTGAYEQYF

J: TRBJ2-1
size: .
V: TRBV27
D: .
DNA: TGTGCCAGCAGTCTAGGGGCCAATGAGCAGTTCTTC
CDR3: CASSLGANEQFF

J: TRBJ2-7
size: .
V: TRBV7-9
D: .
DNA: TGTGCCAGCAGCTTAAAAATGATGGGGGAGCAGTACTTC
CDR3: CASSLKMMGEQYF

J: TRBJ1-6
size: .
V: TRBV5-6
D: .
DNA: TGTGCCAGCAGCGGGACGGAGGGCTCCTATAATTCACCCCTCCACTTT
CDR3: CASSGTEGSYNSPLHF

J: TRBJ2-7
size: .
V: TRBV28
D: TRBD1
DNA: TGTGCCAGCCGATGGACAGGGGGGACCTACGAGCAGTACTTC
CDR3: CASRWTGGTYEQYF

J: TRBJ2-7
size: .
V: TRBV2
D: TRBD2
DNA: TGTGCCAGCAGTGACCGGACTAGCGCCGAGCAGTACTTC
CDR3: CASSDRTSAEQYF

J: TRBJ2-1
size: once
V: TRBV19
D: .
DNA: TGTGCCAGTAGTATCAGAGCCGCCGACTACAATGAGCAGTTCTTC
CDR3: CASSIRAADYNEQFF

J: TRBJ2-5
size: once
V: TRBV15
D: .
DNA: TGTGCCACCAGCAGACGACTACCAAGTGAGACCCAGTACTTC
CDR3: CATSRRLPSETQYF

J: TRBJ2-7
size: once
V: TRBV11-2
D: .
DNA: TGTGCCAGCAGCCCCGGCTCGGGCGGCTACGAGCAGTACTTC
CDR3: CASSPGSGGYEQYF

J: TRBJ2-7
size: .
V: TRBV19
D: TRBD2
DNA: TGTGCCAGTAGTCCGGGGACTAGCGGGAGGCCAGCCTACGAGCAGTACTTC
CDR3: CASSPGTSGRPAYEQYF